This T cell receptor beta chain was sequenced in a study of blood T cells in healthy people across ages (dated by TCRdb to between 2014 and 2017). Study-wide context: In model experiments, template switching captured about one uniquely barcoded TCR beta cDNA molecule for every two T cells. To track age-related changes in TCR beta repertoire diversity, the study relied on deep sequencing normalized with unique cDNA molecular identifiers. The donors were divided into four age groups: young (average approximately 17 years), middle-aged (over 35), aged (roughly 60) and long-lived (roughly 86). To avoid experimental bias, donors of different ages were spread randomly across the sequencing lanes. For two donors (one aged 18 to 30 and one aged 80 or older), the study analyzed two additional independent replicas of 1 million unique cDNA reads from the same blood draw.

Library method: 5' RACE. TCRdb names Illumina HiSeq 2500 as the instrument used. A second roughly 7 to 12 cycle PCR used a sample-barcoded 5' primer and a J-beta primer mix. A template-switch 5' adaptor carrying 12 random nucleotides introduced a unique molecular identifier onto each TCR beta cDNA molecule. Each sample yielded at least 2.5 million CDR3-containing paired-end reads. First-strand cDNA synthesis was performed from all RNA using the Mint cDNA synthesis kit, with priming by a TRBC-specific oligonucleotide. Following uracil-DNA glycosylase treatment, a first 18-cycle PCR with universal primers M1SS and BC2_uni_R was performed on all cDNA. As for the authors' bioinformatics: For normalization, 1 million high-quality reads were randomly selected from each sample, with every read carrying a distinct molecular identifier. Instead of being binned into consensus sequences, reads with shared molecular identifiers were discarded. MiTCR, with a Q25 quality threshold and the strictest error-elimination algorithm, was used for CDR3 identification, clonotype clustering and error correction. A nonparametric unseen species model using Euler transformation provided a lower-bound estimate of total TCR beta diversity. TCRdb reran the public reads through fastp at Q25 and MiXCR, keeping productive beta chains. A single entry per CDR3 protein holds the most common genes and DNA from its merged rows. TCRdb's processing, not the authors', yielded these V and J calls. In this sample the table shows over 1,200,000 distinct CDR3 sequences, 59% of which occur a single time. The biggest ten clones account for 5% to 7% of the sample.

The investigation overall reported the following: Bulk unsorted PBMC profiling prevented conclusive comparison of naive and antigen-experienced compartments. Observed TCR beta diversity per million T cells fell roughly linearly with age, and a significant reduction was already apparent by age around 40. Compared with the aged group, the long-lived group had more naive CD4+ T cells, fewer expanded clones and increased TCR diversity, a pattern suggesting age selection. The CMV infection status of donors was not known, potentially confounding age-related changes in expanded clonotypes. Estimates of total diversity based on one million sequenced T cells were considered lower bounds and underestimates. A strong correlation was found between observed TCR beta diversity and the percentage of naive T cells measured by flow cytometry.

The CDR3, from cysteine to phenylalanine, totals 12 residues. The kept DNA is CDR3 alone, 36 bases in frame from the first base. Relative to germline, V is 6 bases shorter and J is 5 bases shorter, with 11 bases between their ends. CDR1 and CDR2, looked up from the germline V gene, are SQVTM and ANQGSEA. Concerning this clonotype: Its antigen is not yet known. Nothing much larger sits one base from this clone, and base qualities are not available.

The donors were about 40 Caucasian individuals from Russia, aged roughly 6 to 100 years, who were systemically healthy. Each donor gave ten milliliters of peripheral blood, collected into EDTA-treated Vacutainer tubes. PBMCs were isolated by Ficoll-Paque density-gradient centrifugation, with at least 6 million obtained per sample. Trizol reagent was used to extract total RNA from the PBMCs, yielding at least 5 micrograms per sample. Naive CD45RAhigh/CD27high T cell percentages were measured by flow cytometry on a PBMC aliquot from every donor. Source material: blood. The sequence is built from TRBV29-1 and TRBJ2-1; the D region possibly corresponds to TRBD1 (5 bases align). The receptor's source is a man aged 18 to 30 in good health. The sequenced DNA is TGCAGCGTCAGGGCTCCCCACAATGAGCAGTTCTTC. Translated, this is CSVRAPHNEQFF.